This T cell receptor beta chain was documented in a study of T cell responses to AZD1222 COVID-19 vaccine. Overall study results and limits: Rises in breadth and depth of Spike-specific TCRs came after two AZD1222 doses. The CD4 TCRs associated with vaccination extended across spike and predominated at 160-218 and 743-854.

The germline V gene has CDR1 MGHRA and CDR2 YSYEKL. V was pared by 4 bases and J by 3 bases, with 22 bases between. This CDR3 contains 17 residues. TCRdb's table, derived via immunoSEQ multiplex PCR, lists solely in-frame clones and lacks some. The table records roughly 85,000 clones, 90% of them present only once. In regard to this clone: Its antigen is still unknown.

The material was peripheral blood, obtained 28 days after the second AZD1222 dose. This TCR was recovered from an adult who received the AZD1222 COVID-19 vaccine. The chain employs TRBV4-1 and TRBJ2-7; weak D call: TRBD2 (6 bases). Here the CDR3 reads CASSLQSGDRRNYEQYF. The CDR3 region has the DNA TGCGCCAGCAGCCTCCAATCGGGGGACCGACGTAACTACGAGCAGTACTTC.